Each of the 27 T cell receptor beta chains below was sequenced from the same sample in a study of blood T cells in healthy people across ages. PCR was performed a second time for about 6 to 12 cycles using a sample-barcoded 5' primer and a J-beta primer mix. A single record per CDR3 protein comes from TCRdb applying MiXCR to the 5' RACE reads. The table lists approximately 780,000 distinct CDR3 sequences, around a quarter of them singletons. Another study also made use of these data, one on T cells of mothers and their children.

The material sequenced was blood. The receptors originated from a boy aged 5-17 years in good health.

The rearrangement joins TRBV13 to TRBJ2-5, with D unclear. The germline V gene encodes CDR1 PRHDT and CDR2 FYEKMQ (reference sequence). V was trimmed by 1 base and J by 5 bases, leaving 8 bases between them. The CDR3 is 13 amino acids. The CDR3 sequence is CASSLVTFETQYF. The CDR3 DNA follows: TGTGCCAGCAGCTTAGTCACCTTCGAGACCCAGTACTTC. Combining the CDR3 with reference TRBV13 and TRBJ2-5 gives the whole variable domain AAGVIQSPRHLIKEKRETATLKCYPIPRHDTVYWYQQGPGQDPQFLISFYEKMQSDKGSIPDRFSAQQFSDYHSELNMSSLELGDSALYFCASSLVTFETQYFGPGTRLLVL.

This clonotype turned up a few times. The CDR3 nucleotides read TGTGCCAGCAGCGCATCCGGGACAGACTCCTACGAGCAGTACTTC. Its protein is CASSASGTDSYEQYF. This chain joins TRBV14 and TRBJ2-7, with 7 bases that match TRBD1. Looked up from germline, CDR1 is SGHDN and CDR2 is FVKESK. The CDR3 runs 15 residues. Losses at the gene ends were 5 bases for V and 0 bases for J; bases not matched to a gene: 7.

This clonotype was seen more than once but under ten times. The chain has TRBV12-3 or TRBV12-4 and TRBJ2-1; 9 bases are shared with TRBD2. There are 16 residues in the CDR3. The V segment lost 1 base and the J segment 8 bases; nucleotides outside the gene matches: 9. CDR3 bases: TGTGCCAGCAGTTTAGGTGGGACTAGCCACGCGGATGAGCAGTTCTTC. The encoded protein is CASSLGGTSHADEQFF.

V gene TRBV20-1 combines with J gene TRBJ1-2, with D uncertain. V lost 6 bases, J lost 2 bases, and 13 bases lay in between. The CDR3 contains 13 residues. Germline CDR1 and CDR2: DFQATT and SNEGSKA (reference sequence). The CDR3 DNA reads TGCAGTGCGAGAAGCAGTCCCAACTATGGCTACACCTTC. Encoded protein: CSARSSPNYGYTF.

The chain recombines TRBV4-1 with TRBJ1-5; D is unresolved. Germline V gene sequence: CDR1 MGHRA, CDR2 YSYEKL. V lost 0 bases and J lost 6, with 9 bases in between. CDR3 length: 14 amino acids. The CDR3 coding sequence is TGCGCCAGCAGCCAAGATCATCGGGGTCAGCCCCAGCATTTT. Its protein is CASSQDHRGQPQHF.

CDR3: CASSQSPRTDTQYF. CDR3 nucleotide sequence: TGTGCCAGCAGCCAATCACCGCGCACAGATACGCAGTATTTT. The rearrangement links TRBV16 to TRBJ2-3; no clear D. Germline values: CDR1 KGHSY, CDR2 FQNENV. Between the trimmed V and J ends, which lost 0 bases and 1 base, there was a span of 5 bases. The CDR3 has 14 residues.

Details on this clonotype: The junction does not match germline at one end; this may be a read error. The chain employs TRBV28 and TRBJ2-1, with D unclear. The end of the DNA aligns better with TRBJ2-7, so the J call may be wrong. CDR1 MDHEN and CDR2 SYDVKM come from the germline V gene. The CDR3 length is 13 residues. CDR3 residues: CASSLGRFYGQYF. The CDR3 region has the DNA TGTGCCAGCAGTTTAGGGCGATTCTACGGGCAGTACTTC.

The chain combines TRBV9 with TRBJ2-5; the match to TRBD2 covers 7 bases. The DNA end is a closer match to TRBJ2-1, so the J assignment may be wrong. Germline V gives CDR1 SGDLS, CDR2 YYNGEE. This CDR3 contains 18 residues. The DNA of the CDR3 is TGTGCCAGCAGCCATTCAACTAAATCAGCGGGACCAGGGTATGAGCAGTTCTTC. Protein sequence: CASSHSTKSAGPGYEQFF.

This clonotype occurred a few times. V is TRBV14 and J is TRBJ1-2; 7 nucleotides match TRBD1. CDR1 and CDR2 (germline): SGHDN, FVKESK. The CDR3 is made up of 13 amino acids. Unmatched junction bases numbered 3, after V lost 4 bases and J lost 4 bases. DNA of the CDR3: TGTGCCAGCAGCCGACAGGGAGCCTATGGCTACACCTTC. It codes for CASSRQGAYGYTF.

This clonotype was recorded a few times. The J gene is TRBJ1-1, the V gene TRBV3-1; D gene uncertain. The CDR3 has 13 residues. The V gene lost 0 bases and the J gene lost 11 bases, with 13 bases spanning the gap. The germline CDR1 and CDR2 sequences are LGHDT and YNNKEL (reference sequence). This CDR3 reads CASSQDTGLLAFF. Here the CDR3 DNA reads TGTGCCAGCAGCCAAGATACGGGATTGCTGGCTTTCTTT.

CDR3 nucleotides: TGTGCCAGCAGTTCGGTCTGGGACACTGAAGCTTTCTTT. It yields the protein CASSSVWDTEAFF. The rearrangement joins TRBV27 to TRBJ1-1, with D hard to call. There are 13 residues in the CDR3. Trimming removed 4 bases at V and 3 bases at J, with 9 bases between. CDR1 is MNHEY and CDR2 is SMNVEV in the germline V gene (reference sequence).

This clonotype was counted only a few times. J is TRBJ2-5 and V is TRBV21-1; TRBD1, as called in the table, went unchecked against the DNA. TRBV21-1 is tagged as a pseudogene. The CDR3 has 16 residues. CDR3 sequence reads: CASSKGGGPGIETHYF. The CDR3 DNA reads TGTGCCAGCAGCAAGGGCGGGGGCCCCGGCATAGAGACCCATTACTTC.

This clonotype was observed a few times. The chain joins TRBV10-2 to TRBJ2-4, with TRBD1 matching 8 bases. CDR1 WSHSY and CDR2 SAAADI come from the germline V gene. The CDR3 has 18 amino acids. The V segment lost 7 bases and the J segment 1 base; nucleotides outside the gene matches: 15. The CDR3 loop is CASKGGGRGHVAKNIQYF. In DNA form, the CDR3 reads TGCGCCAGCAAAGGTGGAGGCAGGGGGCATGTGGCCAAAAACATTCAGTACTTC.

This clonotype was observed a few times. The gene calls are TRBV4-1 and TRBJ2-3, with D unresolved. The V and J ends lost 5 bases and 5 bases respectively, with 17 bases between them. The germline V gene encodes CDR1 MGHRA and CDR2 YSYEKL. The CDR3 is 15 residues long. In DNA form, the CDR3 reads TGCGCCAGCAGCTCTGGCGAATCCGCAGGAGATACGCAGTATTTT. It is translated as CASSSGESAGDTQYF.

This chain uses TRBV18 with TRBJ2-5, with 14 nucleotides matching TRBD2. Looked up from germline, CDR1 is KGHSH and CDR2 is LQKENI. This CDR3 region has 17 residues. V trimming: 2 bases; J trimming: 6 bases; junction bases outside the gene matches: 8. The CDR3 DNA is TGTGCCAGCTCACCAACTGTGGGGACTAGCGGGGGAAAGACCCAGTACTTC. Translated: CASSPTVGTSGGKTQYF.

This clonotype has more than one count but fewer than ten. V is TRBV7-3 and J is TRBJ2-1; 8 bases are shared with TRBD2. Germline trimming cut 0 bases from V and 6 bases from J; bases unmatched to any gene: 4. CDR3 length: 15 amino acids. Germline values: CDR1 SGHTA, CDR2 FQGTGA. The CDR3 nucleotides are TGTGCCAGCAGCTTAACAGCGGGGGCCCCCAATGAGCAGTTCTTC. Translating gives CASSLTAGAPNEQFF.

The V and J genes are TRBV5-1 and TRBJ2-7, with D hard to call. CDR3 length: 14 amino acids. Germline V gene sequence: CDR1 SGHRS, CDR2 YFSETQ. Trimming removed 0 bases from V and 1 base from J, with 8 bases in between. CDR3 residues: CASSLEVTSYEQYF. The DNA for the CDR3 is TGCGCCAGCAGCTTGGAGGTCACGTCCTACGAGCAGTACTTC.

A few counts support this clonotype. This chain links TRBV27 with TRBJ2-2; no definite D call. The CDR3 totals 13 residues. V lost 5 bases and J lost 7, with 11 bases in between. The V gene's germline CDR1 is MNHEY and CDR2 SMNVEV (reference sequence). The CDR3: CASSPLQGGELFF. CDR3 bases: TGTGCCAGCAGTCCACTCCAAGGCGGGGAGCTGTTTTTT.

The chain couples TRBV29-1 to TRBJ2-7; D is tentatively TRBD1 or TRBD2 (5 bases each). The CDR3 runs to 15 residues. The ends were cut back, 3 bases at V and 1 base at J, with 16 bases in the middle. Germline assignment: CDR1 SQVTM and CDR2 ANQGSEA. The CDR3 sequence is CSVDKGRSPSYEQYF. As DNA, the CDR3 is TGCAGCGTTGACAAGGGACGGTCACCGTCCTACGAGCAGTACTTC.

The V and J genes are TRBV20-1 and TRBJ1-1, with a weak D call TRBD1 (5 bases). The CDR3 extends over 11 amino acids. The germline gives CDR1 DFQATT, CDR2 SNEGSKA (reference sequence). For the CDR3, the DNA is TGCAGGCCCGGGGGGAACACTGAAGCTTTCTTT. This sequence encodes CRPGGNTEAFF.

The rearrangement links TRBV10-3 to TRBJ2-5; D tentatively fits TRBD1 or TRBD2 (5 bases each). Trimming stripped 6 bases from V and 1 base from J, with 6 bases between. CDR1 and CDR2 from the germline V gene are ENHRY and SYGVKD. The CDR3 has 12 amino acids. As DNA, the CDR3 is TGTGCCATCAGGGGGACCCAAGAGACCCAGTACTTC. Its translation is CAIRGTQETQYF.

This clonotype was seen more than once but under ten times. The rearrangement links TRBV10-3 to TRBJ2-5; D is uncertain. The J call may not be correct, given that the DNA end is closer to TRBJ2-7. From germline, CDR1 is ENHRY and CDR2 SYGVKD. The CDR3 is 11 residues long. The CDR3 DNA sequence: TGTGCCATCAGTGAGTCGATCGAGCAGTACTTC. This sequence encodes CAISESIEQYF.

This clonotype was counted ten times or more. This rearrangement joins TRBV5-1 to TRBJ2-1; TRBD2 aligns across 8 bases. In germline, CDR1 is SGHRS, CDR2 YFSETQ. With 4 bases clipped from V and 10 bases from J, the junction kept 16 bases outside the gene matches. The CDR3 runs 16 residues. CDR3 DNA: TGCGCCAGCAGCCCCGGAGGAGCGGGGGCCGGTGAGGAGCAGTTCTTC. Protein product: CASSPGGAGAGEEQFF.

V usage is TRBV19 and J usage is TRBJ2-5; maybe TRBD1 (5 bases). Germline loops: CDR1 LNHDA, CDR2 SQIVND (reference sequence). Trimming removed 5 bases from V and 2 bases from J, with 12 bases in between. This CDR3 contains 14 residues. The CDR3 DNA sequence: TGTGCCAGTAGTGCCGGTGGGGCTCAAGAGACCCAGTACTTC. Translated: CASSAGGAQETQYF.

The rearrangement uses TRBV7-9 and TRBJ2-1; maybe TRBD2 (6 bases). The ends were cut back, 1 base at V and 3 bases at J, with 13 bases in the middle. The germline gives CDR1 SEHNR, CDR2 FQNEAQ (reference sequence). The CDR3 is 16 amino acids. This chain's CDR3 is CASSLGRGGLYNEQFF. The CDR3 DNA is TGTGCCAGCAGCTTAGGAAGGGGAGGCCTCTACAATGAGCAGTTCTTC.

As to this clonotype: A much larger clone lies one base from this, so it may be a read error. This rearrangement joins TRBV11-1 to TRBJ2-4; 9 bases are a match to TRBD1. There are 18 residues in the CDR3. The germline V gene encodes CDR1 SGHAT and CDR2 FQDESV (reference sequence). CDR3 coding DNA: TGTGCCAGCAGCTCTATCGACACAGGGGGCGCGTCCAAAAACACTCAGTACTTC. It yields the protein CASSSIDTGGASKNTQYF.

The J gene is TRBJ2-1, the V gene TRBV30; possible D gene TRBD2, 5 bases. The CDR3 extends over 15 amino acids. The ends were cut back, 3 bases at V and 0 bases at J, with 12 bases in the middle. Germline CDR1 and CDR2: GTSNPN and SVGIG (reference sequence). CDR3 protein: CAWSAGLGSYNEQFF. CDR3 nucleotide sequence: TGTGCCTGGAGCGCAGGACTGGGCTCCTACAATGAGCAGTTCTTC.